The 21 T cell receptor beta chains presented below share a single source sample, sequenced in a study of blood T cell repertoires in COVID-19 (dated by TCRdb to 2020 to 2021). Libraries came from the immunoSEQ multiplex PCR assay. The table was pulled from immuneACCESS by TCRdb, which kept in-frame rearrangements only. Such tables lose some clones; where checked, under half of the loss comes from unresolved V genes, and the rest has no known cause. In this sample the table shows some 120,000 clones, about 70% of which occur a single time. The biggest ten clones account for over 2% of the sample. Material for sequencing was peripheral blood. These TCRs come from a woman in her 70s with acute or convalescent COVID-19.

J is TRBJ1-3 and V is TRBV19, with a tentative D call TRBD1 (6 bases). Germline CDR1 is LNHDA and CDR2 is SQIVND (reference sequence). The V gene lost 3 bases and the J gene lost 0 bases, with 9 bases spanning the gap. This CDR3 comprises 15 residues. CDR3 coding DNA: TGTGCCAGTAGTATTAGGGGGGGCTCTGGAAACACCATATATTTT. Residues: CASSIRGGSGNTIYF.

The chain employs TRBV9 and TRBJ1-1; the D gene is possibly TRBD1 (5 bases). Germline V lookup: CDR1 SGDLS, CDR2 YYNGEE. This CDR3 spans 13 amino acids. V was pared by 1 base and J by 6 bases, with 10 bases between. The CDR3 reads CASSVSSRAEAFF. CDR3 DNA: TGTGCCAGCAGCGTATCGAGCAGGGCTGAAGCTTTCTTT.

This rearrangement joins TRBV4-1 to TRBJ1-6, with TRBD1 as a possible D gene (5 bases). This CDR3 contains 15 residues. The germline V gene encodes CDR1 MGHRA and CDR2 YSYEKL. V was trimmed by 6 bases and J by 5 bases, leaving 14 bases between them. The CDR3 is CASRKQETDNSPLHF. The CDR3 DNA follows: TGCGCCAGCAGAAAACAGGAGACCGATAATTCACCCCTCCACTTT.

The V call is TRBV6-1, the J call TRBJ2-1; a possible D gene is TRBD2 (6 bases). The V end was cut by 0 bases, the J end by 11 bases, with 11 bases between. Germline CDR1 and CDR2: MNHNS and SASEGT. The CDR3 has 13 amino acids. DNA for the CDR3: TGTGCCAGCAGTGAAGCAGGCCGGGGGAAGCAGTTCTTC. Translated, it gives CASSEAGRGKQFF.

A note on this clone: One end of the junction does not line up with germline, which may come from a read error. This rearrangement joins TRBV10-3 to TRBJ1-2; D perhaps matches TRBD1 (5 bases). In germline, CDR1 is ENHRY, CDR2 SYGVKD. The CDR3 has 17 amino acids. The CDR3 here is CATSGGTGLSTYYGYTF. The CDR3 nucleotides are TGTGCCACCAGTGGGGGTACAGGTCTTAGTACTTACTATGGCTACACCTTC.

The rearrangement uses TRBV6-5 and TRBJ2-7; 9 positions match TRBD2. Unmatched junction bases numbered 5, after V lost 0 bases and J lost 5 bases. This CDR3 contains 15 residues. Germline V gene lookup returns CDR1 MNHEY and CDR2 SVGAGI. The CDR3 DNA reads TGTGCCAGCAGTTACTCCTCTAGCGGGATCGACGAGCAGTACTTC. It codes for CASSYSSSGIDEQYF.

The chain employs TRBV6-1 and TRBJ1-1; D is ambiguous. This CDR3 has 14 amino acids. Trimming shortened V by 1 base and J by 0 bases, and 6 bases separated the two germline ends. Germline CDR1 MNHNS, CDR2 SASEGT. CDR3 bases: TGTGCCAGCAGTGAAGGAGTTTTGAACACTGAAGCTTTCTTT. This codes for CASSEGVLNTEAFF.

The chain uses TRBV5-1 and TRBJ2-7, with TRBD1 identical over 9 bases. This CDR3 is built from 16 residues. Trimming cost V 0 bases and J 2 bases; bases outside gene matches: 6. CDR1 and CDR2 from the germline V gene are SGHRS and YFSETQ. The CDR3 nucleotides read TGCGCCAGCAGCTTGGCTGCCGGGACAGGGCCCTACGAGCAGTACTTC. Translating gives CASSLAAGTGPYEQYF.

The chain is built from TRBV19 and TRBJ2-3; TRBD2 matches 7 bases. The ends lost 1 base at V and 0 bases at J; junction bases unmatched: 10. This CDR3 comprises 18 residues. Germline CDR1 and CDR2: LNHDA and SQIVND (reference sequence). CDR3 bases: TGTGCCAGTAGTATAGCATTTCGGCTAGCGGACAGCACAGATACGCAGTATTTT. Its protein is CASSIAFRLADSTDTQYF.

The chain employs TRBV4-3 and TRBJ2-3; maybe TRBD1 (5 bases). V lost 0 bases and J lost 6, with 16 bases in between. The CDR3 spans 16 residues. Per the germline V gene, CDR1 is LGHNA and CDR2 is YSLEER. CDR3 in amino acids: CASSQDPDSLRDTQYF. The CDR3 DNA follows: TGCGCCAGCAGCCAAGATCCTGACAGTCTGAGGGATACGCAGTATTTT.

The chain carries TRBV27 and TRBJ2-5; 8 bases match TRBD2. J gave up 5 bases and V 3 bases, and 8 bases lay outside the gene matches. The CDR3 consists of 15 residues. From germline, CDR1 is MNHEY and CDR2 SMNVEV (reference sequence). The chain's CDR3 is CASSFASGGWETQYF. CDR3 bases: TGTGCCAGCAGTTTTGCTTCGGGGGGGTGGGAGACCCAGTACTTC.

The rearrangement uses TRBV11-2 and TRBJ2-3, with TRBD2 identical over 8 bases. CDR1 is SGHAT, CDR2 FQNNGV, per germline. The CDR3 has 16 residues. With V trimmed by 6 bases and J by 0 bases, 8 bases remained unmatched. The CDR3 protein is CASSFASGPSTDTQYF. The CDR3 coding sequence is TGTGCCAGCAGTTTCGCTAGCGGGCCAAGCACAGATACGCAGTATTTT.

The chain couples TRBV5-8 to TRBJ1-5; weak D call: TRBD1 (5 bases). The CDR3 runs 12 residues. CDR1 is SGHTS and CDR2 is YDEGEE in the germline V gene. V lost 9 bases and J lost 6, with 13 bases in between. Written as DNA, the CDR3 is TGTGCCACCGCCTTAAGGGGTCAGCCCCAGCATTTT. Its translation: CATALRGQPQHF.

The chain combines TRBV24-1 with TRBJ2-7, with a tentative D call TRBD2 (5 bases). The V gene lost 3 bases and the J gene lost 6 bases, with 8 bases spanning the gap. The V gene's germline CDR1 is KGHDR and CDR2 SFDVKD. CDR3 size: 12 residues. The CDR3 sequence is CATSDEGGEQYF. As DNA, the CDR3 is TGTGCCACCAGTGATGAGGGTGGCGAGCAGTACTTC.

The chain carries TRBV6-2 or TRBV6-3 and TRBJ2-1, with D possibly being TRBD2 (7 bases). This CDR3 region has 16 residues. Per germline, CDR1 MNHEY and CDR2 SVGEGT. Trimming took off 2 bases at V and 3 bases at J, with 14 bases between the two ends. CDR3 region: CASSYLWGGDYNEQFF. CDR3 sequence (DNA): TGTGCCAGCAGTTACCTGTGGGGGGGCGACTACAATGAGCAGTTCTTC.

This clone showed up just once. The chain recombines TRBV21-1 with TRBJ2-2; the table's TRBD2 call for D was not verified on the DNA. TRBV21-1 is a listed pseudogene. CDR3 length: 14 amino acids. CDR3 coding DNA: TGTGCCAGCAGCAAAGGAGGAGACACCGGGGAGCTGTTTTTT. Protein: CASSKGGDTGELFF.

V is TRBV19 and J is TRBJ2-7; tentatively, D is TRBD1 (6 bases). From germline, CDR1 is LNHDA and CDR2 SQIVND (reference sequence). The V end was cut by 5 bases, the J end by 3 bases, with 14 bases between. The CDR3 totals 14 residues. This chain's CDR3 is CASSDLDSGYEQYF. The CDR3 DNA is TGTGCCAGTAGTGACTTGGACAGCGGCTACGAGCAGTACTTC.

The chain couples TRBV24-1 to TRBJ2-1, with a possible D match to TRBD2 (6 bases). Trimming took off 4 bases at V and 8 bases at J, with 20 bases between the two ends. Germline loops: CDR1 KGHDR, CDR2 SFDVKD. The CDR3 runs to 16 residues. The CDR3 DNA reads TGTGCCACCAGTGACACGGCGGAGGGCCCCAAAGATGAGCAGTTCTTC. This encodes CATSDTAEGPKDEQFF.

This clone has just a few counts. The chain uses TRBV25-1 and TRBJ2-3; D might be TRBD1 (6 bases). Germline-derived CDR1 and CDR2 are MGHDK and SYGVNS. The CDR3 is made up of 12 amino acids. V dropped 6 bases and J dropped 4 bases, with 8 bases sitting between them. CDR3 DNA sequence: TGTGCCAGCAGAGGGGGTTCAGATACGCAGTATTTT. Translating gives CASRGGSDTQYF.

The chain recombines TRBV3-1 (or the pseudogene TRBV3-2) with TRBJ2-3, with D possibly matching TRBD2 (6 bases). Germline-derived CDR1 and CDR2 are LGHDT and YNNKEL (reference sequence). This CDR3 has 14 amino acids. Trimming stripped 3 bases from V and 7 bases from J, with 14 bases between. CDR3 sequence (DNA): TGTGCCAGCAGCCAGGACTCTAGCGCAAATACGCAGTATTTT. It encodes CASSQDSSANTQYF.

The chain uses TRBV24-1 and TRBJ1-2; TRBD1 aligns across 7 bases. Per the germline V gene, CDR1 is KGHDR and CDR2 is SFDVKD. V shed 4 bases, J shed 7 bases, and the junction held 8 bases outside the gene matches. The CDR3 extends over 14 amino acids. CDR3 sequence: CATSEGGGNRGYTF. CDR3 DNA sequence: TGTGCCACCAGTGAAGGAGGGGGCAATCGTGGCTACACCTTC.